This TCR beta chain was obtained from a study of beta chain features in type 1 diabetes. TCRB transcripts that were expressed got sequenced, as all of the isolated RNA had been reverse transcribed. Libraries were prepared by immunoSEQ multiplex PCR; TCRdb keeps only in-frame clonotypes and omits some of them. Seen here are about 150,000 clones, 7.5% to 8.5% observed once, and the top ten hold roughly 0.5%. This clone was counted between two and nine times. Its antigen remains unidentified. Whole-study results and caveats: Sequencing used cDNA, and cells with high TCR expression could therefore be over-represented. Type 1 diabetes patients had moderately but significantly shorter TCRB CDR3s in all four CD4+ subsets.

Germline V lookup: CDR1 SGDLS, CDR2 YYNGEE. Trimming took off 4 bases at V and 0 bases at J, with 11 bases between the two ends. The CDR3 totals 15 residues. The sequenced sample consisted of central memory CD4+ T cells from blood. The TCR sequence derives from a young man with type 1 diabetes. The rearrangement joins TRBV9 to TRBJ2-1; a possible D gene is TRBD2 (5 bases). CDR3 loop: CASSTSGSSYNEQFF. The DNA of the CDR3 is TGTGCCAGCAGCACGAGCGGAAGCTCCTACAATGAGCAGTTCTTC.